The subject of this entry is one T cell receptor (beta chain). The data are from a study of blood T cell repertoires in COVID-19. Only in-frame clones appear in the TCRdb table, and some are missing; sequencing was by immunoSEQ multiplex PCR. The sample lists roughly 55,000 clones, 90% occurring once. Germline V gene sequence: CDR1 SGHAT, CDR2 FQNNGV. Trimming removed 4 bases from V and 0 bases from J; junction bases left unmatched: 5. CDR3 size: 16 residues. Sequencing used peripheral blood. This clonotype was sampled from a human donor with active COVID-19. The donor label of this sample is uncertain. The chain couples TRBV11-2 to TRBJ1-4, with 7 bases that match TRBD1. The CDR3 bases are TGTGCCAGCAGCTACGGGACAGAGTCAACTAATGAAAAACTGTTTTTT. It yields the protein CASSYGTESTNEKLFF.